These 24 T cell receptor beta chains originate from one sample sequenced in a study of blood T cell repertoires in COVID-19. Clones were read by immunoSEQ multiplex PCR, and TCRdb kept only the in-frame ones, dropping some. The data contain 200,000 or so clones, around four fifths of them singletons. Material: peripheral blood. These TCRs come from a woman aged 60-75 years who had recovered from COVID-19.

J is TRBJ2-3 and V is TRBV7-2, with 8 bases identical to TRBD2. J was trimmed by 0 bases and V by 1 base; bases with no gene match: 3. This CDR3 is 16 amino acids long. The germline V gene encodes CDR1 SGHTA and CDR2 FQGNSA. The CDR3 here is CASSLGLAGSTDTQYF. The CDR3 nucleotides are TGTGCCAGCAGCTTAGGCCTAGCGGGTAGCACAGATACGCAGTATTTT. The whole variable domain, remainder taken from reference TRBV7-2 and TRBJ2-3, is GAGVSQSPSNKVTEKGKDVELRCDPISGHTALYWYRQSLGQGLEFLIYFQGNSAPDKSGLPSDRFSAERTGGSVSTLTIQRTQQEDSAVYLCASSLGLAGSTDTQYFGPGTRLTVL.

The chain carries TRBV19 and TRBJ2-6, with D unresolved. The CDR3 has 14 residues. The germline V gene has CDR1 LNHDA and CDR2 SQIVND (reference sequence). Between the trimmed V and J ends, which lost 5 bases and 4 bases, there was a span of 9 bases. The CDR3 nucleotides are TGTGCCAGTAGTCCATCATCAGGGGCCAACGTCCTGACTTTC. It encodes CASSPSSGANVLTF.

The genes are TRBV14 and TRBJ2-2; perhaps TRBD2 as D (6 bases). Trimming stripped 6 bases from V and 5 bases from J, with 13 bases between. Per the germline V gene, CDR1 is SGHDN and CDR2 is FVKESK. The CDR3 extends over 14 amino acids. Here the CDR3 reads CASSEGRRTGELFF. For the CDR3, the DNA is TGTGCCAGCAGTGAAGGGAGGCGGACCGGGGAGCTGTTTTTT.

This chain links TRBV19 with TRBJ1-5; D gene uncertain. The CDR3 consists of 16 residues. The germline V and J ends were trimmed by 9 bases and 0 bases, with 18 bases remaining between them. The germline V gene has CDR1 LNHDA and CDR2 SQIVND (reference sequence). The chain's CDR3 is CASELKAVYSNQPQHF. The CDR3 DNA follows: TGTGCCAGCGAATTAAAAGCCGTCTATAGCAATCAGCCCCAGCATTTT.

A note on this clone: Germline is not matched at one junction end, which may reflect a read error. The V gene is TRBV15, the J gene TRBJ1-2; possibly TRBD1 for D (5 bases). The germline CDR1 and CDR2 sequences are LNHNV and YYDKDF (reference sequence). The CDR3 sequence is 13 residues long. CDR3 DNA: TGTGCCACCAGCGGAGAGGGACTATATGGCTACACCTTC. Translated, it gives CATSGEGLYGYTF. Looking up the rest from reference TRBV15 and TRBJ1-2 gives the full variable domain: DAMVIQNPRYQVTQFGKPVTLSCSQTLNHNVMYWYQQKSSQAPKLLFHYYDKDFNNEADTPDNFQSRRPNTSFCFLDIRSPGLGDTAMYLCATSGEGLYGYTFGSGTRLTVV.

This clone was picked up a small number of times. The CDR3 coding sequence is TGTGCCAGCAGATTAACAGGCCGGGAGCAGTTCTTC. This translates into CASRLTGREQFF. The chain links TRBV5-6 to TRBJ2-1; TRBD1 is a possible D gene (5 bases). The CDR3 runs 12 residues. V was clipped by 5 bases and J by 10 bases, with 13 bases between them. Germline lookup yields CDR1 SGHDT and CDR2 YYEEEE. Based on the CDR3 plus reference TRBV5-6 and TRBJ2-1, the full variable domain is DAGVTQSPTHLIKTRGQQVTLRCSPKSGHDTVSWYQQALGQGPQFIFQYYEEEERQRGNFPDRFSGHQFPNYSSELNVNALLLGDSALYLCASRLTGREQFFGPGTRLTVL.

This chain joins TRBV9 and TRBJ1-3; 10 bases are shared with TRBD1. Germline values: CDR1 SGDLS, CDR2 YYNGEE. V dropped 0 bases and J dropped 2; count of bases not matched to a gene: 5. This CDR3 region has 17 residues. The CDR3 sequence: CASSVDLGTGAGNTIYF. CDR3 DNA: TGTGCCAGCAGCGTAGATCTTGGGACAGGGGCTGGAAACACCATATATTTT.

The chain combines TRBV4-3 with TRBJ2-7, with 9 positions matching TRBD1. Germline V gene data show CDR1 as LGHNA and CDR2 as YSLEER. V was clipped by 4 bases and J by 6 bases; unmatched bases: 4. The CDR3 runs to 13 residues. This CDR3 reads CASSLGTGSEQYF. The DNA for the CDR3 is TGCGCCAGCAGCCTTGGGACAGGGTCCGAGCAGTACTTC.

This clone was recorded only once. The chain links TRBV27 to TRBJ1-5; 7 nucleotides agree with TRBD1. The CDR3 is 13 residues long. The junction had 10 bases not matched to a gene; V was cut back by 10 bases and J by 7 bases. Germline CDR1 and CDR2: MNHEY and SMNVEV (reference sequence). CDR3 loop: CATSTGMGQPQHF. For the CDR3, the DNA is TGTGCCACCTCGACAGGGATGGGACAGCCCCAGCATTTT.

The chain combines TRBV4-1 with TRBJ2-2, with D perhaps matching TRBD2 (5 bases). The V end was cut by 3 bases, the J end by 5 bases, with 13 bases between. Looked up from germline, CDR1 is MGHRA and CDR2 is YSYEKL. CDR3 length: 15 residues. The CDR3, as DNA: TGCGCCAGCAGCCATAGAGCGGTCCGGACCGGGGAGCTGTTTTTT. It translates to CASSHRAVRTGELFF.

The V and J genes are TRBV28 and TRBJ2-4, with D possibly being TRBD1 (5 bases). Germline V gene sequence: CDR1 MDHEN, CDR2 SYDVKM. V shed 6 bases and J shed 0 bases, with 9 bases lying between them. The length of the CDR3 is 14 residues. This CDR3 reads CASRRTLAKNIQYF. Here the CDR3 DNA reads TGTGCCAGCAGAAGGACACTAGCCAAAAACATTCAGTACTTC.

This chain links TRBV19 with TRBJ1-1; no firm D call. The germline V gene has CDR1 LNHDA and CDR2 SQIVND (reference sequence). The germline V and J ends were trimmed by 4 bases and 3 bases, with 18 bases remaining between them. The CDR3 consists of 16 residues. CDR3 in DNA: TGTGCCAGTAGTACCGGGCCCAGATCGAGGGACACTGAAGCTTTCTTT. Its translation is CASSTGPRSRDTEAFF.

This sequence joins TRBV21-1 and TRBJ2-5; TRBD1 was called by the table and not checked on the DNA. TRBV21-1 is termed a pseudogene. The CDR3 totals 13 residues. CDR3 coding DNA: TGTGCCAGCAGCAAACGTCCCGGGACAGCCCAGTACTTC. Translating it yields CASSKRPGTAQYF.

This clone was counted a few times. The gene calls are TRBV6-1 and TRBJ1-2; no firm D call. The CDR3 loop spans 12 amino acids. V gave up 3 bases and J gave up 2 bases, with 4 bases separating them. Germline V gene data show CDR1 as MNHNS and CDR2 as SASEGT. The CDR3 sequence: CASSERNYGYTF. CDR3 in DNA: TGTGCCAGCAGTGAGAGGAACTATGGCTACACCTTC.

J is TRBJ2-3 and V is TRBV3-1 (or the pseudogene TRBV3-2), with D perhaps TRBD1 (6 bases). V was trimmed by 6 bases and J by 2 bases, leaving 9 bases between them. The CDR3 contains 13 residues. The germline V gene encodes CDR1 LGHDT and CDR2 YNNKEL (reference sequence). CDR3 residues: CASSRQDTDTQYF. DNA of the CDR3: TGTGCCAGCAGTCGACAGGACACAGATACGCAGTATTTT.

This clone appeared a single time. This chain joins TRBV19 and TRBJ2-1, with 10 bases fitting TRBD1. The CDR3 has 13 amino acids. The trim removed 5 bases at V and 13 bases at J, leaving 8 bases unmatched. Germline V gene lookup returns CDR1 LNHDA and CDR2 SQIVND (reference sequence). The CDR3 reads CASSDRGRGSQFF. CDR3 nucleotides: TGTGCCAGTAGTGACAGGGGGCGAGGCTCTCAGTTCTTC.

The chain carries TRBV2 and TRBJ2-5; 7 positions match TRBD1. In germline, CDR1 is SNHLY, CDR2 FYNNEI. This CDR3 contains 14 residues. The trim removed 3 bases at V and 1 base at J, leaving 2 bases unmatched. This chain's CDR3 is CASSDRGIQETQYF. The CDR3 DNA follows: TGTGCCAGCAGTGACAGGGGGATCCAAGAGACCCAGTACTTC.

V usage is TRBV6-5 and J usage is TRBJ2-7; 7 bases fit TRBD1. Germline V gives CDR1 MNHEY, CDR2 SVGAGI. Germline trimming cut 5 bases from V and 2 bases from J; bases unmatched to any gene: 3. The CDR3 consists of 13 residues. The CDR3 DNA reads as TGTGCCAGCAGTCCGGGACAGCCCTACGAGCAGTACTTC. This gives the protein CASSPGQPYEQYF.

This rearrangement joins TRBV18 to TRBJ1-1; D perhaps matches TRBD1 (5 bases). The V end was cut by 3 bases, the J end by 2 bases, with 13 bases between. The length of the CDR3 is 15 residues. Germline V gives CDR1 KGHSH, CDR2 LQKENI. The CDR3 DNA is TGTGCCAGCTCACCGGCCGGGACTCATAACACTGAAGCTTTCTTT. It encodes CASSPAGTHNTEAFF.

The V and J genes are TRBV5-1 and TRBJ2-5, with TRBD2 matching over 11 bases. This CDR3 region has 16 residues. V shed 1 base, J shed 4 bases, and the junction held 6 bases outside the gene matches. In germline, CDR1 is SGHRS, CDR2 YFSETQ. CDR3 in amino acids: CASSLIPSGGPETQYF. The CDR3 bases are TGCGCCAGCAGCTTGATCCCTAGCGGGGGGCCAGAGACCCAGTACTTC.

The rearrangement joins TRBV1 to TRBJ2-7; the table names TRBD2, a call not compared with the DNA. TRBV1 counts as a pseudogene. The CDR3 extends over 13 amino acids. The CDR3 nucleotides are TGCACCAGCAGCTACCGACTAGCCGACGAGCAGTACTTC. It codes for CTSSYRLADEQYF.

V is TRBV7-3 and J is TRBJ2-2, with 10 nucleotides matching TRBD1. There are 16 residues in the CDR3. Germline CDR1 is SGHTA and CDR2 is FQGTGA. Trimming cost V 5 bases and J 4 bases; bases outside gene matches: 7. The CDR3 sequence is CASSLGTGAITGELFF. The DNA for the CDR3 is TGTGCCAGCAGCCTTGGGACAGGGGCGATCACCGGGGAGCTGTTTTTT.

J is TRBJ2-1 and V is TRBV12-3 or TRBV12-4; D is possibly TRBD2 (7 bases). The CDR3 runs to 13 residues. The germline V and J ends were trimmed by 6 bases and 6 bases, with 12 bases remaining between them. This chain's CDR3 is CASSPGGSNEQFF. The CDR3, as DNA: TGTGCCAGCAGCCCGGGGGGCTCCAATGAGCAGTTCTTC.

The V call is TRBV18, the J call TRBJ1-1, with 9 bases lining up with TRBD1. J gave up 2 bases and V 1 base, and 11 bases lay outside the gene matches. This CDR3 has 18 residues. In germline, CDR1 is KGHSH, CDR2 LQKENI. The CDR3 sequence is CASSPRPGQGAQNTEAFF. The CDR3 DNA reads TGTGCCAGCTCACCACGACCGGGACAGGGAGCACAAAACACTGAAGCTTTCTTT.